The rows below give T cell receptor beta chains drawn from one sample of a study of blood T cell repertoires in COVID-19. Produced via immunoSEQ multiplex PCR; TCRdb's table is partial and in-frame only. The sample lists 200,000 or so clones; less than 85% were seen once. Sequenced input: PBMCs or T cells enriched from blood (not recorded which). The receptors were sampled from a man aged 55-75 years who had recovered from COVID-19. Each CDR3 is given with its conserved first and last residue. Only some rows state a clone size, as once, few, many or a class for expanded clones.

clone_size	v_call	j_call	cdr3_aa
.	TRBV7-6	TRBJ2-2	CASSWDRGGTGELFF
.	TRBV7-2	TRBJ1-5	CASSQGLTTGQPQHF
.	TRBV20-1	TRBJ2-5	CSASLPGGGGETQYF
.	TRBV10-3	TRBJ2-7	CASRQGQGYEQYF
.	TRBV7-6	TRBJ1-1	CASSTGQGDAFF
.	TRBV19	TRBJ2-3	CASSILPPGQGQDTQYF
.	TRBV3-1/TRBV3-2	TRBJ1-5	CASSVTTGNNQPQHF
.	TRBV4-3	TRBJ1-6	CASSQEGTGTGRNSPLHF
.	TRBV15	TRBJ2-5	CATSRDEGGRETQYF
.	TRBV5-1	TRBJ2-5	CASSPDRGLGETQYF
few	TRBV2	TRBJ2-2	CASSPPRGGNTGELFF
.	TRBV5-5	TRBJ2-2	CASSFLAANTGELFF
.	TRBV19	TRBJ1-6	CASSIVWTASSYNSPLHF
.	TRBV5-6	TRBJ2-5	CASSLGQQETQYF
.	TRBV5-1	TRBJ1-3	CASSSTAQGNTIYF
.	TRBV11-2	TRBJ2-2	CASSLIERGGTGELFF
.	TRBV9	TRBJ2-3	CASSVDTTEDTQYF